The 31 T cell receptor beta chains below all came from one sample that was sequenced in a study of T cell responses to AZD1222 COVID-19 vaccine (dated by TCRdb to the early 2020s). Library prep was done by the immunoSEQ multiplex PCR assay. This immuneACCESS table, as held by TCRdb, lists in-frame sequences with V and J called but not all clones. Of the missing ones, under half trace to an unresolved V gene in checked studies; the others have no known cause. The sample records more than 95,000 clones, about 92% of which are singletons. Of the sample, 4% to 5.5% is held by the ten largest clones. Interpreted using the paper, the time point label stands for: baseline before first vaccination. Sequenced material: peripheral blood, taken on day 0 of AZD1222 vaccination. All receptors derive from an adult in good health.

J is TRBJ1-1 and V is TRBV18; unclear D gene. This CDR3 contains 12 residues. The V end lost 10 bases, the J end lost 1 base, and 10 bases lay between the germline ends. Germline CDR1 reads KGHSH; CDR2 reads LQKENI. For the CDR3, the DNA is TGTGCCACCAAATCGGGGAACACTGAAGCTTTCTTT. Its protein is CATKSGNTEAFF.

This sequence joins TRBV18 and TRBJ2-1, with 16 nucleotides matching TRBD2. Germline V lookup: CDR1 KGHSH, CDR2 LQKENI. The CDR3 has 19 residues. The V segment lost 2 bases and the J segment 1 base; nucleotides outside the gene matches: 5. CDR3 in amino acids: CASSPGTSGGAGSYNEQFF. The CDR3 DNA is TGTGCCAGCTCACCAGGGACTAGCGGGGGGGCCGGATCCTACAATGAGCAGTTCTTC.

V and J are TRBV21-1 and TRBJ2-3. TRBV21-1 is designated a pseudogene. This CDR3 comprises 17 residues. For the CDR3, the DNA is TGTGCCAGCAGCAAAGACCACGATAGGGATAGCACAGATACGCAGTATTTT. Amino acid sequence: CASSKDHDRDSTDTQYF.

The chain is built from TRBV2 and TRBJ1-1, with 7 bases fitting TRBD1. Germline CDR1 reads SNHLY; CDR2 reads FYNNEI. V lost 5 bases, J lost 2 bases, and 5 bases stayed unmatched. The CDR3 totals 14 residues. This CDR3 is CASSSGQANTEAFF. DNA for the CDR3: TGTGCCAGCAGTTCCGGACAGGCCAACACTGAAGCTTTCTTT.

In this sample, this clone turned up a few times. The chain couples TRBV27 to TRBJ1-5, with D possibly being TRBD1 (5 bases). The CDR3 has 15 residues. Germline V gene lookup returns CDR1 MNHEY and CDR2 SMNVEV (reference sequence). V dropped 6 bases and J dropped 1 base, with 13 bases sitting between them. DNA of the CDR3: TGTGCCAGCAGAGTGGGGGGTTCCAGCAATCAGCCCCAGCATTTT. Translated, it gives CASRVGGSSNQPQHF.

The DNA for the CDR3 is TGTGCCAGCAGCACGGAGGGCCACCCAACCCAGCATTTT. This translates into CASSTEGHPTQHF. The chain is built from TRBV7-2 and TRBJ1-5; D not resolved. The V end lost 5 bases, the J end lost 11 bases, and 16 bases lay between the germline ends. The CDR3 is 13 residues long. CDR1 is SGHTA, CDR2 FQGNSA, per germline.

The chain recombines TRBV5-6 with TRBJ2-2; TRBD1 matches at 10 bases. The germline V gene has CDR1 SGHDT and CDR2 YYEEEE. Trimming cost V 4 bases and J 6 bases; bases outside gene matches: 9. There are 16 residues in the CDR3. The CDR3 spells CASSRDRGKVSGELFF. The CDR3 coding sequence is TGTGCCAGCAGCCGGGACAGGGGAAAGGTGTCCGGGGAGCTGTTTTTT.

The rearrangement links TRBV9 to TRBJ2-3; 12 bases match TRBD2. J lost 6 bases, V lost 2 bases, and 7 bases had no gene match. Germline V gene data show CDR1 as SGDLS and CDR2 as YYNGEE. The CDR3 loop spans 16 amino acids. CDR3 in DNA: TGTGCCAGCAGCGTTTCTAGCGGGGGGGCTTGGGATACGCAGTATTTT. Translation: CASSVSSGGAWDTQYF.

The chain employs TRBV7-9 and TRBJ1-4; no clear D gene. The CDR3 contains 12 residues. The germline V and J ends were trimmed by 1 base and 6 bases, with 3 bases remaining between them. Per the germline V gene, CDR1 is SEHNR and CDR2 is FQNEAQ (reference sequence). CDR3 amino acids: CASSLGDEKLFF. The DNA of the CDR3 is TGTGCCAGCAGCTTAGGTGATGAAAAACTGTTTTTT.

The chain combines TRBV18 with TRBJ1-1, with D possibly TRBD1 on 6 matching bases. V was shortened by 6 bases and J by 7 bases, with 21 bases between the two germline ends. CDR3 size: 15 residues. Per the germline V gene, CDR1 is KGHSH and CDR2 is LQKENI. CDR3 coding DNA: TGTGCCAGCTCTCCCGTCCAGGGGTTCTCTGATGAAGCTTTCTTT. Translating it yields CASSPVQGFSDEAFF.

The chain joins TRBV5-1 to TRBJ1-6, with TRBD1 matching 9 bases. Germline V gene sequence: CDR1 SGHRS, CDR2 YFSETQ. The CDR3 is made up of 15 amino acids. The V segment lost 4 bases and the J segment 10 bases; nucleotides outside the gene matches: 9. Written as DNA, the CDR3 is TGCGCCAGCAGCCCCGGGACAGGGAAGGGGTCACCCCTCCACTTT. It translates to CASSPGTGKGSPLHF.

The CDR3 DNA is TGTGCCAGCAGCTTGGGGTTTGTCGGGGCCAATGAAAAACTGTTTTTT. Encoded protein: CASSLGFVGANEKLFF. V usage is TRBV7-9 and J usage is TRBJ1-4, with D possibly TRBD1 on 5 matching bases. V lost 3 bases, J lost 5 bases, and 16 bases lay in between. The CDR3 runs to 16 residues. Germline assignment: CDR1 SEHNR and CDR2 FQNEAQ (reference sequence).

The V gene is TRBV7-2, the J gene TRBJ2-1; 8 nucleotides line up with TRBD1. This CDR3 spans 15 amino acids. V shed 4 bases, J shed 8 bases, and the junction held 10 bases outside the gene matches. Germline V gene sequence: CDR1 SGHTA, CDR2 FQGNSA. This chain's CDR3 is CASSSIRGLVDEQFF. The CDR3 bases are TGTGCCAGCAGCTCAATCAGGGGGCTTGTAGATGAGCAGTTCTTC.

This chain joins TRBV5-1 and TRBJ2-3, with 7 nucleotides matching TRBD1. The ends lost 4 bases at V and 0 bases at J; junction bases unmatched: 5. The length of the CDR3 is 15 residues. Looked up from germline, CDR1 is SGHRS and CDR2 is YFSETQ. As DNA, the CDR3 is TGCGCCAGCAGCCCCCTGACAGGGAGCACAGATACGCAGTATTTT. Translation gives CASSPLTGSTDTQYF.

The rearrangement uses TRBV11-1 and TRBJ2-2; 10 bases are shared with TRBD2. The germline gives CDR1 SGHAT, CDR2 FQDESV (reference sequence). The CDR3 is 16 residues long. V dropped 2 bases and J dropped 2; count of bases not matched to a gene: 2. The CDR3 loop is CASSLKRGGNTGELFF. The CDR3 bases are TGTGCCAGCAGCTTAAAGCGGGGGGGAAACACCGGGGAGCTGTTTTTT.

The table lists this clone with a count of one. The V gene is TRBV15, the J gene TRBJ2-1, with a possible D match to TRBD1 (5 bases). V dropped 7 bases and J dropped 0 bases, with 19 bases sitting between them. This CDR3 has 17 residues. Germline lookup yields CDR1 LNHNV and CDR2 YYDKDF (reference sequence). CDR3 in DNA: TGTGCCACCAACCCCAGAAGGCAGACAGTCTCCTACAATGAGCAGTTCTTC. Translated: CATNPRRQTVSYNEQFF.

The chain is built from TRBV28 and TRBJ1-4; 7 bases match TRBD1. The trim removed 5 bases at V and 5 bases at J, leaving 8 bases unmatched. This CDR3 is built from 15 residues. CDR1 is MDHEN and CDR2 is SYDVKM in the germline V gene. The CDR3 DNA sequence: TGTGCCAGCAGTGGGGGGGGGACAGTAAATGAAAAACTGTTTTTT. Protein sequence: CASSGGGTVNEKLFF.

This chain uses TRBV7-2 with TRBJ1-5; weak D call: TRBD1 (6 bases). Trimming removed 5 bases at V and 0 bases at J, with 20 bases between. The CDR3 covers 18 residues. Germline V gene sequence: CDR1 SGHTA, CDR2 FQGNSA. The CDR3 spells CASSPGGGRAYSNQPQHF. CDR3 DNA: TGTGCCAGCAGCCCCGGCGGGGGCCGCGCCTATAGCAATCAGCCCCAGCATTTT. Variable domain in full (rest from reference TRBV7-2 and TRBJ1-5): GAGVSQSPSNKVTEKGKDVELRCDPISGHTALYWYRQSLGQGLEFLIYFQGNSAPDKSGLPSDRFSAERTGGSVSTLTIQRTQQEDSAVYLCASSPGGGRAYSNQPQHFGDGTRLSIL.

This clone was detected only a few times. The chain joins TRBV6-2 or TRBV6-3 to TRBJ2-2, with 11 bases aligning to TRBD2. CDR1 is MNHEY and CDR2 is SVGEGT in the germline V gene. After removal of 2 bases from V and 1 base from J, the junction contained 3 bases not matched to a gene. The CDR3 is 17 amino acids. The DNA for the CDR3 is TGTGCCAGCAGTTACGCTAGCGGGGGGAAGAACACCGGGGAGCTGTTTTTT. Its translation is CASSYASGGKNTGELFF.

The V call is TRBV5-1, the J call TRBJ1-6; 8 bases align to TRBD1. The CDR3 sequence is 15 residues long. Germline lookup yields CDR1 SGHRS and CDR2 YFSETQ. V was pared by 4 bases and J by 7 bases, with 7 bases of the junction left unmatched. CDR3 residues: CASSTGTGRNSPLHF. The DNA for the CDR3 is TGCGCCAGCAGCACAGGGACAGGACGAAATTCACCCCTCCACTTT.

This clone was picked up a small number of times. The CDR3, as DNA: TGCGCCAGCAGCCAAGACTCCGGGACAGGATACTCACCCCTCCACTTT. Translating it yields CASSQDSGTGYSPLHF. This chain connects TRBV4-3 to TRBJ1-6, with TRBD1 identical over 8 bases. After removal of 0 bases from V and 10 bases from J, the junction contained 8 bases not matched to a gene. The CDR3 runs 16 residues. Germline V CDR1 and CDR2: LGHNA, YSLEER.

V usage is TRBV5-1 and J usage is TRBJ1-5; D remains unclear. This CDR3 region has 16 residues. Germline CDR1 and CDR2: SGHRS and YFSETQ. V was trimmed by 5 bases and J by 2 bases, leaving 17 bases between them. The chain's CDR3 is CASRPRATLGNQPQHF. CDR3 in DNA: TGCGCCAGCAGGCCCCGGGCCACCCTGGGCAATCAGCCCCAGCATTTT.

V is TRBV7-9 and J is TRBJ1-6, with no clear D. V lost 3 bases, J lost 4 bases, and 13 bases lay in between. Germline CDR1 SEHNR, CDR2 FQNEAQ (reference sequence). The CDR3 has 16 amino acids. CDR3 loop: CASSFRKGEYNSPLHF. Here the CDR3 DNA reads TGTGCCAGCAGCTTCCGCAAAGGCGAATATAATTCACCCCTCCACTTT.

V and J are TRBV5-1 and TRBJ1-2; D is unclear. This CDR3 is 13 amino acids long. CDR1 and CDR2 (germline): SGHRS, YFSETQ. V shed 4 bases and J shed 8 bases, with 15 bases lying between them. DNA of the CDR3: TGCGCCAGCAGCCCGGGGTCCGCGGAGGGCTACACCTTC. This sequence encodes CASSPGSAEGYTF.

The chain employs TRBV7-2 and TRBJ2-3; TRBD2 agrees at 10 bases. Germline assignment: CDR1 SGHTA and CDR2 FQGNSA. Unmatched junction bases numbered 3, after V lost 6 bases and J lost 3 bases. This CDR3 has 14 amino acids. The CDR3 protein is CASSTSGKTDTQYF. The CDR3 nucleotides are TGTGCCAGCAGTACTAGCGGGAAAACAGATACGCAGTATTTT. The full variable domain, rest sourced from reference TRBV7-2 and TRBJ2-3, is GAGVSQSPSNKVTEKGKDVELRCDPISGHTALYWYRQSLGQGLEFLIYFQGNSAPDKSGLPSDRFSAERTGGSVSTLTIQRTQQEDSAVYLCASSTSGKTDTQYFGPGTRLTVL.

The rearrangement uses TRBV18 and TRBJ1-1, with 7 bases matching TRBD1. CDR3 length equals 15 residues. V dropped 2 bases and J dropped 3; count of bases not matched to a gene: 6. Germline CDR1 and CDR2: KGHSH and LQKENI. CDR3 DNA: TGTGCCAGCTCACCAGTTGCAGGGGGGGACACTGAAGCTTTCTTT. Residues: CASSPVAGGDTEAFF. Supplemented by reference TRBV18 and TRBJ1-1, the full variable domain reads NAGVMQNPRHLVRRRGQEARLRCSPMKGHSHVYWYRQLPEEGLKFMVYLQKENIIDESGMPKERFSAEFPKEGPSILRIQQVVRGDSAAYFCASSPVAGGDTEAFFGQGTRLTVV.

CDR3 nucleotide sequence: TGTGCCAGCGGAGACAGACCCTACGAGCAGTACTTC. Its protein is CASGDRPYEQYF. V usage is TRBV27 and J usage is TRBJ2-7; a weak D match, TRBD1 (5 bases). The CDR3 spans 12 residues. The germline V and J ends were trimmed by 8 bases and 2 bases, with 10 bases remaining between them. Germline V gives CDR1 MNHEY, CDR2 SMNVEV (reference sequence).

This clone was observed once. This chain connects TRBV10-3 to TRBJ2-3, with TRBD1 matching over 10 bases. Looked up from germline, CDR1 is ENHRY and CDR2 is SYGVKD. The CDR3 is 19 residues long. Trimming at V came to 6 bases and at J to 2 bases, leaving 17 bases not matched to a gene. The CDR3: CAIRAGTGAFSLSTDTQYF. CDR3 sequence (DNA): TGTGCCATCAGGGCCGGGACAGGGGCCTTCAGCCTCTCCACAGATACGCAGTATTTT.

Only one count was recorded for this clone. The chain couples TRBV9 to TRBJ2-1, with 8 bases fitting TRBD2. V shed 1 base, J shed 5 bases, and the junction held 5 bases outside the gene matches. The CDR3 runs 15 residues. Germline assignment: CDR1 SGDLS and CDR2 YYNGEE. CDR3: CASSVTGTRNNEQFF. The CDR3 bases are TGTGCCAGCAGCGTAACAGGGACTAGGAACAATGAGCAGTTCTTC.

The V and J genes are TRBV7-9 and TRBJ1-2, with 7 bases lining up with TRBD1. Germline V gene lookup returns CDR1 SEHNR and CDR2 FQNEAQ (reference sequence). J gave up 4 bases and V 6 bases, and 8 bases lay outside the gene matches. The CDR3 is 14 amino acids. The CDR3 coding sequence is TGTGCCAGCAGACCAGGGACAGATGCCTATGGCTACACCTTC. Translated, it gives CASRPGTDAYGYTF.

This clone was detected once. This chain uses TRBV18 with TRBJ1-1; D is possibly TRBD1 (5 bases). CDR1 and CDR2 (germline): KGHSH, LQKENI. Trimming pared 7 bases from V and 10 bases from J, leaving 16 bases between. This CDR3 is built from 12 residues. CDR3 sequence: CASYRVGEAAFF. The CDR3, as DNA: TGTGCCAGCTATCGGGTAGGGGAGGCAGCTTTCTTT.